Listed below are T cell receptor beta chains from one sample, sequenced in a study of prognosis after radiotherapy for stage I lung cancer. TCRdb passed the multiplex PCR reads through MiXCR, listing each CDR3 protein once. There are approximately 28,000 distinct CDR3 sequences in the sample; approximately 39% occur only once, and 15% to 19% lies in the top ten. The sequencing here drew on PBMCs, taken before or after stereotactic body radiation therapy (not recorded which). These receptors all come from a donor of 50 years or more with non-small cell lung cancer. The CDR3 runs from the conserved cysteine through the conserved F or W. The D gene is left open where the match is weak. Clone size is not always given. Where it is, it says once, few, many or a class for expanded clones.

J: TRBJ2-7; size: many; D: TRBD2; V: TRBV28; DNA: TGTGCCAGCAGGCGGGAGGTCCACTACGAGCAGTACTTC; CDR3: CASRREVHYEQYF
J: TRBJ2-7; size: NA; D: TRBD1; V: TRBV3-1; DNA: TGTGCCAGCAGCTTCGGACAGGTCCGCTACGAGCAGTACTTC; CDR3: CASSFGQVRYEQYF
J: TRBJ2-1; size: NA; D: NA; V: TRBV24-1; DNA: TGTTCCACCGGGGGAGAGGGCTCCTACAATGAGCAGTTCTTC; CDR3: CSTGGEGSYNEQFF
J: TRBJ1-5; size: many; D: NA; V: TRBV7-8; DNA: TGTGCCAGCAGCTTGTCGTACAGGAACCTCTTGTACCAGCCCCAGCATTTT; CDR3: CASSLSYRNLLYQPQHF
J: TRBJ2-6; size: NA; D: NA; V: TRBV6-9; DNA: TGTGCCAGCAGTTACAGAGCTGCGGGGGCCAACGTCCTGACTTTC; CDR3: CASSYRAAGANVLTF
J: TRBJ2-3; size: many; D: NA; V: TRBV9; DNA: TGTGCCAGCAGCGTAGCCGGGAGTGGAGTAGATACGCAGTATTTT; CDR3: CASSVAGSGVDTQYF
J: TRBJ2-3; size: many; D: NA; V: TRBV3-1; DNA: TGTGCCAGCAGTCACAATAGGCCTAGCGCTAGCACAGATACGCAGTATTTT; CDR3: CASSHNRPSASTDTQYF
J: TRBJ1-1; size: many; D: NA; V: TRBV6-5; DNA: TGTGCCAGCAGTTCCAGGGAGAACACTGAAGCTTTCTTT; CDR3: CASSSRENTEAFF
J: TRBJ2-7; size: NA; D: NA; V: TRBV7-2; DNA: TGTGCCAGCAGCTTAGCGGGGGCGTCCTACGATCAATACTTC; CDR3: CASSLAGASYDQYF
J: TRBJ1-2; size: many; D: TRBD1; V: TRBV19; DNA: TGTGCCAGTAGTACTTGGGACAGGGCCCGGGATGGCTATGGCTACACCTTC; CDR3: CASSTWDRARDGYGYTF
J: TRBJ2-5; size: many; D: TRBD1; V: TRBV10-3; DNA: TGTGCCACTTCTTACGACAGGGGATCACGGGGGACCCAGTACTTC; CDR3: CATSYDRGSRGTQYF
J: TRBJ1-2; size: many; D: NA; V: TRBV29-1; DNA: TGCAGCGTATCTCAAGGGGACTATGGCTACACCTTC; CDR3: CSVSQGDYGYTF
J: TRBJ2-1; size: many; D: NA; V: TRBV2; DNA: TGTGCCAGCAGTGAAAATTCTAGGGAGGAGCAGTTCTTC; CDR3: CASSENSREEQFF
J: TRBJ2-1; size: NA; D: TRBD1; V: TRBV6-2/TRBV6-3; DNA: TGTGCCAGCAGAAAGACAGGGGGCGGGTTGAATGAGCAGTTCTTC; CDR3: CASRKTGGGLNEQFF
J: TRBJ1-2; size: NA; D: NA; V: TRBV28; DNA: TGTGCCAGCAGTTTTGGGGGCAGGGACTTTGGCTACACCTTC; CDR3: CASSFGGRDFGYTF